A few counts support the clone carrying this T cell receptor (beta chain). The target antigen is unknown. The data derive from a study of glioma-infiltrating T cells. Study-level points and caveats: Gliomas, especially low-grade, showed above-expected tissue-blood divergence; non-neoplastic patients showed below. Very few CDR3 sequences were shared between tissue and blood.

Deletions cut 2 bases from V and 3 bases from J, with 11 bases between. Germline CDR1 reads LNHDA; CDR2 reads SQIVND (reference sequence). This CDR3 region has 14 residues. TCR alpha and beta CDR3 regions were amplified from RNA using iRepertoire nested multiplex PCR. TCRdb reprocessed the multiplex PCR reads with MiXCR, giving one entry per CDR3 protein. This repertoire shows 150,000 to 200,000 distinct CDR3 sequences, around 42% found once; its top ten account for roughly 5.2%. The chain combines TRBV19 with TRBJ2-7, with a weak D call TRBD1 (5 bases). The clonotype comes from a human donor with low-grade glioma or glioblastoma, undergoing nonglioma brain surgery, or in good health (not recorded which). Sequences were obtained from glioma tissue, nonneoplastic brain tissue, or PBMCs (not recorded which). CDR3 sequence reads: CASSIRTRDYEQYF. Written as DNA, the CDR3 is TGTGCCAGTAGTATAAGGACAAGGGACTACGAGCAGTACTTC. The whole variable domain, filled in from reference TRBV19 and TRBJ2-7, reads DGGITQSPKYLFRKEGQNVTLSCEQNLNHDAMYWYRQDPGQGLRLIYYSQIVNDFQKGDIAEGYSVSREKKESFPLTVTSAQKNPTAFYLCASSIRTRDYEQYFGPGTRLTVT.